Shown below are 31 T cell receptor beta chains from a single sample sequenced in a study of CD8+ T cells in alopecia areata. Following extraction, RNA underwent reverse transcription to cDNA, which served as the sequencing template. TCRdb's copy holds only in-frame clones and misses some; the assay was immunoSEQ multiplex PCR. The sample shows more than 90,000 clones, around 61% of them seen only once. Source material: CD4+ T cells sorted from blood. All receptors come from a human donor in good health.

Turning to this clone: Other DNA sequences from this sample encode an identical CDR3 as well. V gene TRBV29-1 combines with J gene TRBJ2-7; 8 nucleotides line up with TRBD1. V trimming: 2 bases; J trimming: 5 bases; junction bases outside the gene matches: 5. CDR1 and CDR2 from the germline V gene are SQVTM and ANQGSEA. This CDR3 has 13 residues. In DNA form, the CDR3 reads TGCAGCGTTGAACGAGACAGGGGCAACGAGCAGTACTTC. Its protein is CSVERDRGNEQYF.

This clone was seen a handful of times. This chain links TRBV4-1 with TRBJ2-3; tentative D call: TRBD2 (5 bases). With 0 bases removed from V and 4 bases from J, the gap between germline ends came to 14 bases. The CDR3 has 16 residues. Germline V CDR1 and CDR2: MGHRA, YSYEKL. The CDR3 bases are TGCGCCAGCAGCCAAGATCGGGAAGGTAGACCAGATACGCAGTATTTT. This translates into CASSQDREGRPDTQYF.

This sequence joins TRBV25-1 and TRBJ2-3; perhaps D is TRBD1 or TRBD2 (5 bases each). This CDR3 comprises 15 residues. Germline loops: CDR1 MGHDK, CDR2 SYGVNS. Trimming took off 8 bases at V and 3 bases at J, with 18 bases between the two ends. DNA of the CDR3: TGTGCCAGCTCCCTTCCGGGGACGGGGACAGATACGCAGTATTTT. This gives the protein CASSLPGTGTDTQYF.

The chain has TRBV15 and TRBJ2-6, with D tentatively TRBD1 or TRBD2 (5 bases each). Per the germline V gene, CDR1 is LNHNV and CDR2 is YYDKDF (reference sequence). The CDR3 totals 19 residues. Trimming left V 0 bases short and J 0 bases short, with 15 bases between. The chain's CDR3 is CATSRDLGRSLSGANVLTF. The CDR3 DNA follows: TGTGCCACCAGCAGAGATCTGGGACGAAGCCTCTCTGGGGCCAACGTCCTGACTTTC.

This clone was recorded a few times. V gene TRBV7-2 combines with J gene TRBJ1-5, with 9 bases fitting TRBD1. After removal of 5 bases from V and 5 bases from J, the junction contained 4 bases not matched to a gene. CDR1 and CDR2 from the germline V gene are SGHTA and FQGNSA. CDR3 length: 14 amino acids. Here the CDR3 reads CASSPWTGDQPQHF. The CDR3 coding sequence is TGTGCCAGCAGCCCCTGGACAGGGGATCAGCCCCAGCATTTT. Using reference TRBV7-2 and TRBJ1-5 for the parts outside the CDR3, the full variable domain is GAGVSQSPSNKVTEKGKDVELRCDPISGHTALYWYRQSLGQGLEFLIYFQGNSAPDKSGLPSDRFSAERTGGSVSTLTIQRTQQEDSAVYLCASSPWTGDQPQHFGDGTRLSIL.

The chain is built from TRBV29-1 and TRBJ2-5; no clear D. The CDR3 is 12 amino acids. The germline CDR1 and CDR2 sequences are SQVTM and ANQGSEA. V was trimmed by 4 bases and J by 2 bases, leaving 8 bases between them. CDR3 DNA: TGCAGCGTTGTACAGAGTCAAGAGACCCAGTACTTC. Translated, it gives CSVVQSQETQYF.

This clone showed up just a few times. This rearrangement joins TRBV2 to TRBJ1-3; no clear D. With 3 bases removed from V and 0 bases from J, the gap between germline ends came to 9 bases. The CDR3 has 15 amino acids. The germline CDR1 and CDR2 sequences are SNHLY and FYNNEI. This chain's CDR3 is CASSETHNSGNTIYF. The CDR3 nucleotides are TGTGCCAGCAGTGAGACACATAACTCTGGAAACACCATATATTTT.

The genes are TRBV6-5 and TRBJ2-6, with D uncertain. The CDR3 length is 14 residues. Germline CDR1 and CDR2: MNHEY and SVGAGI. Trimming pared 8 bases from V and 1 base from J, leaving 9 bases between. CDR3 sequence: CASLFVSGANVLTF. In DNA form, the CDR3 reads TGTGCCAGCCTGTTCGTTTCTGGGGCCAACGTCCTGACTTTC.

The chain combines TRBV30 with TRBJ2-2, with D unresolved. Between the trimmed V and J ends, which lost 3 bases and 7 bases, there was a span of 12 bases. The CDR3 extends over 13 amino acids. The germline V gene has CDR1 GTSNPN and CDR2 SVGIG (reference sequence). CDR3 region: CAWRGSLVGELFF. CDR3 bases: TGTGCCTGGAGGGGCAGCCTGGTCGGGGAGCTGTTTTTT.

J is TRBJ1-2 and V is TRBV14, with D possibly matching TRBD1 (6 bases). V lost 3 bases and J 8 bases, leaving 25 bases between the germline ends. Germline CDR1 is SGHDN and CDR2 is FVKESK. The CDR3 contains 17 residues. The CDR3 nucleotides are TGTGCCAGCAGCCACCTCCTCGGGGCAGGGGTTGCAATAGGCTACACCTTC. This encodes CASSHLLGAGVAIGYTF.

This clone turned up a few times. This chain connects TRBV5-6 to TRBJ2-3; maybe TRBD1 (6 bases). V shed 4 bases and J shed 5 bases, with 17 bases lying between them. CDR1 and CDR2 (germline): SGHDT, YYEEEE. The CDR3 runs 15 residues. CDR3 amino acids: CASSRTYRVLDTQYF. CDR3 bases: TGTGCCAGCAGCCGTACATACAGGGTTTTAGATACGCAGTATTTT. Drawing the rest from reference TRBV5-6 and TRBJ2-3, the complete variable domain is DAGVTQSPTHLIKTRGQQVTLRCSPKSGHDTVSWYQQALGQGPQFIFQYYEEEERQRGNFPDRFSGHQFPNYSSELNVNALLLGDSALYLCASSRTYRVLDTQYFGPGTRLTVL.

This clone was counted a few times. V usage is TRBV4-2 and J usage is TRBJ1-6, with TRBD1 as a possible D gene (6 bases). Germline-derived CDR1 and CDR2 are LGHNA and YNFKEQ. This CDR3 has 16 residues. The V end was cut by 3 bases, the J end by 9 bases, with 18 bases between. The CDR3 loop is CASSQETGTLASPLHF. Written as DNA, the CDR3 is TGTGCCAGCAGCCAGGAAACAGGGACTCTCGCTTCACCCCTCCACTTT.

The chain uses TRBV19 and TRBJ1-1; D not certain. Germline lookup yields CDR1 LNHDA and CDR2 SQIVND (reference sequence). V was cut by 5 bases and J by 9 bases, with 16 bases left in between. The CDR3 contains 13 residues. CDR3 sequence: CASSALTVGKAFF. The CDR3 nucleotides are TGTGCCAGTAGTGCTTTAACCGTTGGGAAAGCTTTCTTT.

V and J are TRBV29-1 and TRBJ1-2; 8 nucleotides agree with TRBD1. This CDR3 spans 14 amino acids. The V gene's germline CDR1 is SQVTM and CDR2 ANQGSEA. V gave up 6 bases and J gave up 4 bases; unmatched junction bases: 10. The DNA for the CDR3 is TGCAGCGTCGGTGGCCGGGACAGGACCTATGGCTACACCTTC. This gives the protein CSVGGRDRTYGYTF.

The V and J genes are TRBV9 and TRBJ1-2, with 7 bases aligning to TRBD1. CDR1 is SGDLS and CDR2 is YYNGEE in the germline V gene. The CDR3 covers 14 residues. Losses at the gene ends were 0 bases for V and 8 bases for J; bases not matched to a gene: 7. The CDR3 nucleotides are TGTGCCAGCAGCGTAGCCCCACAGGGGAGGGGCTACACCTTC. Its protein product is CASSVAPQGRGYTF.

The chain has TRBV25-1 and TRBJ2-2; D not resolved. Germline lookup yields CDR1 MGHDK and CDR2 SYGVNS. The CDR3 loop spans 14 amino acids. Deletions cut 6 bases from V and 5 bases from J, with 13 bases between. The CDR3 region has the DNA TGTGCCAGCAGGCCGACCGGGCTTACCGGGGAGCTGTTTTTT. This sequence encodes CASRPTGLTGELFF. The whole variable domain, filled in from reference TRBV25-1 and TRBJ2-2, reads EADIYQTPRYLVIGTGKKITLECSQTMGHDKMYWYQQDPGMELHLIHYSYGVNSTEKGDLSSESTVSRIRTEHFPLTLESARPSHTSQYLCASRPTGLTGELFFGEGSRLTVL.

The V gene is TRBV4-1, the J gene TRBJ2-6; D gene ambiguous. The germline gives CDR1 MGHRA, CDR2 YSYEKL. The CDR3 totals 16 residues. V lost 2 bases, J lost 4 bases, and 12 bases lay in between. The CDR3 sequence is CASSQTPGDGANVLTF. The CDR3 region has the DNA TGCGCCAGCAGCCAAACGCCGGGTGACGGGGCCAACGTCCTGACTTTC.

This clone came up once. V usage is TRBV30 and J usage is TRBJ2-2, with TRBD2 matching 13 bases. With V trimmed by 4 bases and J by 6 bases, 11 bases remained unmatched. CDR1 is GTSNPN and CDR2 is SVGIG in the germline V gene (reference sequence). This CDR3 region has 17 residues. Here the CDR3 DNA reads TGTGCCTGGACCGTACTAGCGGGGGGGCCGGTGTCCGGGGAGCTGTTTTTT. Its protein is CAWTVLAGGPVSGELFF.

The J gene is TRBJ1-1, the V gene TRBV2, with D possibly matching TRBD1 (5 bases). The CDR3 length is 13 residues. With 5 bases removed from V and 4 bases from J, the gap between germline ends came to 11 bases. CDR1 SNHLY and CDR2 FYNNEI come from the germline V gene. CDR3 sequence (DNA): TGTGCCAGCAGTCGTCAGGGTACCACTGAAGCTTTCTTT. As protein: CASSRQGTTEAFF.

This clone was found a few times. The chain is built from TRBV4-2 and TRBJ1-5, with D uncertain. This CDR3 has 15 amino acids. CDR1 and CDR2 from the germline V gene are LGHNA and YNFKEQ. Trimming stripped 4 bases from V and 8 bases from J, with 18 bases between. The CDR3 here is CASSPSVGELKPQHF. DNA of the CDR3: TGTGCCAGCAGCCCTAGTGTGGGCGAGTTGAAGCCCCAGCATTTT.

The chain's CDR3 is CASSGASMGLAGMRGTQYF. The CDR3 nucleotides read TGTGCCAGCAGTGGCGCCTCCATGGGACTAGCGGGGATGCGGGGTACGCAGTATTTT. The chain combines TRBV27 with TRBJ2-3, with 13 nucleotides matching TRBD2. Germline CDR1 is MNHEY and CDR2 is SMNVEV (reference sequence). Unmatched junction bases numbered 19, after V lost 5 bases and J lost 8 bases. The CDR3 has 19 amino acids.

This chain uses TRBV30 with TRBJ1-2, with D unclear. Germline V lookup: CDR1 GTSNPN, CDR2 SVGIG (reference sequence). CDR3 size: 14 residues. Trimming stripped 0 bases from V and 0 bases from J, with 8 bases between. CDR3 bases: TGTGCCTGGAGTGTTAACGGTGCTAACTATGGCTACACCTTC. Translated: CAWSVNGANYGYTF.

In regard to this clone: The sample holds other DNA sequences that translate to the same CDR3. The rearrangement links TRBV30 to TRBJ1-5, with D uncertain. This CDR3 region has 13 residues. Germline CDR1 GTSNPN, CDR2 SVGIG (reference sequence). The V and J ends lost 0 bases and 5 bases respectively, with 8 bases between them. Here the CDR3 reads CAWSVSRDQPQHF. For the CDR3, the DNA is TGTGCCTGGAGTGTATCGAGGGATCAGCCCCAGCATTTT.

CDR3 in amino acids: CASSPTGNGYTF. For the CDR3, the DNA is TGTGCCAGCAGTCCAACAGGGAATGGCTACACCTTC. This chain uses TRBV6-5 with TRBJ1-2; D is perhaps TRBD1 (6 bases). The germline gives CDR1 MNHEY, CDR2 SVGAGI. The CDR3 sequence is 12 residues long. Trimming removed 5 bases from V and 6 bases from J, with 10 bases in between.

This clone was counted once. The CDR3 loop is CASSDFRLQHF. The CDR3 DNA sequence: TGCGCCAGCAGTGATTTTCGGCTCCAGCATTTT. The chain couples TRBV10-2 to TRBJ1-5; D is uncertain. Between the trimmed V and J ends, which lost 3 bases and 12 bases, there was a span of 9 bases. CDR1 is WSHSY, CDR2 SAAADI, per germline. The length of the CDR3 is 11 residues.

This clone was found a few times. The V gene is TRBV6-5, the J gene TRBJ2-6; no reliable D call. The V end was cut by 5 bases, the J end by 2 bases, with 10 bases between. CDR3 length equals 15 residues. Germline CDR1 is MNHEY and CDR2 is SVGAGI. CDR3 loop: CASSPHIPGANVLTF. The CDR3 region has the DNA TGTGCCAGCAGTCCGCACATTCCTGGGGCCAACGTCCTGACTTTC.

This CDR3 is CASSLADTQYF. CDR3 DNA: TGTGCCAGCAGTTTGGCAGATACGCAGTATTTT. The chain has TRBV6-5 and TRBJ2-3; D is undetermined. This CDR3 has 11 residues. Between the trimmed V and J ends, which lost 4 bases and 4 bases, there was a span of 3 bases. The germline CDR1 and CDR2 sequences are MNHEY and SVGAGI.

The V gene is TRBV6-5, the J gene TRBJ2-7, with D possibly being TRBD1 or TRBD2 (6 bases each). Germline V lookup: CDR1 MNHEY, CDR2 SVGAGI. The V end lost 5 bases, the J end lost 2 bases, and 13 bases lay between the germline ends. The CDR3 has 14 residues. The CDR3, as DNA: TGTGCCAGCAGTGGGACCGGGGGCACCTACGAGCAGTACTTC. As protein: CASSGTGGTYEQYF.

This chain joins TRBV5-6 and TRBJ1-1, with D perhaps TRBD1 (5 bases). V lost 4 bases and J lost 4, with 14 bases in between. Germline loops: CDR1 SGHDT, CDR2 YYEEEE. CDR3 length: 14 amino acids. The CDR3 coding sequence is TGTGCCAGCAGCCCGCTCGCCCAGGGCACTGAAGCTTTCTTT. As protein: CASSPLAQGTEAFF.

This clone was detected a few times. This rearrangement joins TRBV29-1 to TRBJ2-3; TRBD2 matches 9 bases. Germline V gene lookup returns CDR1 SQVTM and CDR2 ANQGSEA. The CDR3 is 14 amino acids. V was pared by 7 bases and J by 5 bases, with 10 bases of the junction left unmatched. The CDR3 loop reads CSGWRGGMGDTQYF. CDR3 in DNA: TGCAGCGGCTGGCGGGGGGGGATGGGAGATACGCAGTATTTT.

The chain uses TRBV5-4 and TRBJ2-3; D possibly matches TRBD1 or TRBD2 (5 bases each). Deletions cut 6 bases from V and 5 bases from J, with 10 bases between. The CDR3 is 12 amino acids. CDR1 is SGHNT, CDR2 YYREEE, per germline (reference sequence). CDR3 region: CASTSGGDTQYF. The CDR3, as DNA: TGTGCCAGCACCTCTGGGGGAGATACGCAGTATTTT.